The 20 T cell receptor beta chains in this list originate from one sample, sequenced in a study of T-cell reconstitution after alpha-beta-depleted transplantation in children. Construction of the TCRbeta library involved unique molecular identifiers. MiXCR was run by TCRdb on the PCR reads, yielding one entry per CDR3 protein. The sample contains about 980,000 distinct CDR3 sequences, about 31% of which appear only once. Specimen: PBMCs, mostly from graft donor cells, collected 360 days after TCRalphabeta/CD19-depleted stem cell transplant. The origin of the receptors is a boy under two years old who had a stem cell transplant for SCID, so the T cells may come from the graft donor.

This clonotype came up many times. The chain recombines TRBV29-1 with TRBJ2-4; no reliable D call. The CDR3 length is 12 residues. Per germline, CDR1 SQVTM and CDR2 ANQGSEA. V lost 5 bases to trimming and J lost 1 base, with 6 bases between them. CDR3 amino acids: CSVREAKNIQYF. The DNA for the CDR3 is TGCAGCGTTCGTGAGGCCAAAAACATTCAGTACTTC.

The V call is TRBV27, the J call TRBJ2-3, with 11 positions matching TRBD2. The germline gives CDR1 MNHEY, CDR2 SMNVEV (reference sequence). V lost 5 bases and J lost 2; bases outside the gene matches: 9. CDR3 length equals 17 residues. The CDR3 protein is CASSPRLAGLPTDTQYF. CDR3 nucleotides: TGTGCCAGCAGTCCAAGACTAGCGGGGTTACCCACAGATACGCAGTATTTT.

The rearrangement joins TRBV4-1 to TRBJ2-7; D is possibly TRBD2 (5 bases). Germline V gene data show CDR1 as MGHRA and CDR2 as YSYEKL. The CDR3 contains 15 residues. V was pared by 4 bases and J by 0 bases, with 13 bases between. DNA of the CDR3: TGCGCCAGCAGCCCTGGACCCAGCGGCTCCTACGAGCAGTACTTC. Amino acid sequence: CASSPGPSGSYEQYF.

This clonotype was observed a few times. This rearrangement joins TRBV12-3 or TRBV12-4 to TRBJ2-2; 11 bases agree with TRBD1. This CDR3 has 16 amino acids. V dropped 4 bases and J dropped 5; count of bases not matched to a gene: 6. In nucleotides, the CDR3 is TGTGCCAGCAGTTCCGGACAGGGGGCGGGTACCGGGGAGCTGTTTTTT. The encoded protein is CASSSGQGAGTGELFF.

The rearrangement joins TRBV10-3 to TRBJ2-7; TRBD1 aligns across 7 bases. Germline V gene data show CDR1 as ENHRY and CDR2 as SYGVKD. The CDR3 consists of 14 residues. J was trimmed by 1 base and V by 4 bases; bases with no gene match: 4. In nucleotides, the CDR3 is TGTGCCATCAGTGCCCGGGACAGTTCCTACGAGCAGTACTTC. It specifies CAISARDSSYEQYF.

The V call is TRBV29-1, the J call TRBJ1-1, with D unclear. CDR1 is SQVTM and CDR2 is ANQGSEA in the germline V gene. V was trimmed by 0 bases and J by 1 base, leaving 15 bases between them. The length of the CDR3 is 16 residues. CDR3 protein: CSVEDIERVANTEAFF. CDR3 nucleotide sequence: TGCAGCGTTGAAGATATCGAAAGGGTCGCGAACACTGAAGCTTTCTTT.

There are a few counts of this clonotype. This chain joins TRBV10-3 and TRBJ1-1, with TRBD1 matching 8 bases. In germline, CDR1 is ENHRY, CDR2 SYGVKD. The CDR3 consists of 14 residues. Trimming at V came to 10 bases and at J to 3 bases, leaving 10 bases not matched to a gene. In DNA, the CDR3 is TGTGCCACCAACAGGGGGGGGAGGGACACTGAAGCTTTCTTT. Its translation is CATNRGGRDTEAFF.

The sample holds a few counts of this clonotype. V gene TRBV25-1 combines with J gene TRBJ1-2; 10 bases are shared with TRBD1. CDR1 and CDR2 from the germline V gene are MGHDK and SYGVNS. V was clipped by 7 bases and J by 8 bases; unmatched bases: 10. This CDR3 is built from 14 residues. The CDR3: CASTAGTGVGGYTF. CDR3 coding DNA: TGTGCCAGCACGGCCGGGACAGGGGTGGGAGGCTACACCTTC.

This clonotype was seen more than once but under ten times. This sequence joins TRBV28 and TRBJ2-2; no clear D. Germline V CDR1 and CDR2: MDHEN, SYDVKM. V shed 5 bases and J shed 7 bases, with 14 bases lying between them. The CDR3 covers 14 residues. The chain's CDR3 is CASSPLESGGELFF. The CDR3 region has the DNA TGTGCCAGCAGTCCCCTTGAGTCGGGCGGGGAGCTGTTTTTT.

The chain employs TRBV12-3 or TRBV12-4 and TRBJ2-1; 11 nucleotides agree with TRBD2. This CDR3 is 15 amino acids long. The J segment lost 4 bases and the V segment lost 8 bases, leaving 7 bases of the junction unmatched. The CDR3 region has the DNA TGTGCCAGCCGCCCGGGACTAGCGGCATACAATGAGCAGTTCTTC. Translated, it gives CASRPGLAAYNEQFF.

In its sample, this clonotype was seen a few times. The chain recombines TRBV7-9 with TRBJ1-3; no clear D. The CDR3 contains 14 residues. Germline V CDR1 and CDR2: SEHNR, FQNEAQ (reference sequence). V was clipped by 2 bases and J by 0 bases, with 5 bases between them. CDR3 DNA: TGTGCCAGCAGCTTAATGGGCTCTGGAAACACCATATATTTT. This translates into CASSLMGSGNTIYF.

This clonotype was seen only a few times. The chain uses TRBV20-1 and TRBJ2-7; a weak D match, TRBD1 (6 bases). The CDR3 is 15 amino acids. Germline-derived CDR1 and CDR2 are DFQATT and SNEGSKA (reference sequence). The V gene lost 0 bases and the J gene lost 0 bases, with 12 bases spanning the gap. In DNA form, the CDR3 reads TGCAGTGCTAGAGATGCGGACAGATCCTCCTACGAGCAGTACTTC. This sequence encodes CSARDADRSSYEQYF.

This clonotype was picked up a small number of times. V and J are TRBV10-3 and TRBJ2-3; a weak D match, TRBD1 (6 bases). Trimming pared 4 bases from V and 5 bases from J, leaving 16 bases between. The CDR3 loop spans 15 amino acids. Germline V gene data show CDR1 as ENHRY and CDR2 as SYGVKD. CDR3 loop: CAISVVQGIGDTQYF. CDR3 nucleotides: TGTGCCATCAGTGTGGTACAGGGTATCGGAGATACGCAGTATTTT.

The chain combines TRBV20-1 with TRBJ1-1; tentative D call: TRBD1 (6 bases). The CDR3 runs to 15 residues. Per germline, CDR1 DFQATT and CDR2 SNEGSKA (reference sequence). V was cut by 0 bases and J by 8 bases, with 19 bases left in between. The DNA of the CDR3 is TGCAGTGCTAGAGACGACTTTTTGGGGGCGTCGGAAGCTTTCTTT. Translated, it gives CSARDDFLGASEAFF.

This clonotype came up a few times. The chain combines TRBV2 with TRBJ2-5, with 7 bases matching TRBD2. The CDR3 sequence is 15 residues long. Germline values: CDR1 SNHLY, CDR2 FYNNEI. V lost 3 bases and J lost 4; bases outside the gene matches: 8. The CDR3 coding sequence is TGTGCCAGCAGTGACACTAGCGAGGGTATAGAGACCCAGTACTTC. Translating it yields CASSDTSEGIETQYF.

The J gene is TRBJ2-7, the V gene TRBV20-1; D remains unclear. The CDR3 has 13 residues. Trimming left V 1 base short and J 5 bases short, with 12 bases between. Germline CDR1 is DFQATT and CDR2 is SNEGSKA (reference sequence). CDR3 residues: CSARADIHHEQYF. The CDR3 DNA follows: TGCAGTGCTAGAGCTGACATTCACCACGAGCAGTACTTC.

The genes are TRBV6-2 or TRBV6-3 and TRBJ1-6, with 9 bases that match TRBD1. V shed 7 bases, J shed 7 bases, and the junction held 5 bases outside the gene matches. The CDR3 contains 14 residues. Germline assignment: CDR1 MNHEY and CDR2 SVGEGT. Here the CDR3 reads CASTYGQGNSPLHF. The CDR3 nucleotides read TGTGCCAGCACCTACGGACAGGGGAATTCACCCCTCCACTTT.

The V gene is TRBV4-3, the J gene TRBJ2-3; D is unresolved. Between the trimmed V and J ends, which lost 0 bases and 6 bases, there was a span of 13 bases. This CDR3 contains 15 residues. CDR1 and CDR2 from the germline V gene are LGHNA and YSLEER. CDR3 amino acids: CASSQDRWARDTQYF. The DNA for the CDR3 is TGCGCCAGCAGCCAAGATCGGTGGGCGAGGGATACGCAGTATTTT.

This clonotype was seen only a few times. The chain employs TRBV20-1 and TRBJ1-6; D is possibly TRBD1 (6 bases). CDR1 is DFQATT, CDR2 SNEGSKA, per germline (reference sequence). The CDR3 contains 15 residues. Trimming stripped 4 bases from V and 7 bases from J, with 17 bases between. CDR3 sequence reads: CSATGTQSPNSPLHF. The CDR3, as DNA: TGCAGTGCTACAGGGACACAGTCCCCAAATTCACCCCTCCACTTT.

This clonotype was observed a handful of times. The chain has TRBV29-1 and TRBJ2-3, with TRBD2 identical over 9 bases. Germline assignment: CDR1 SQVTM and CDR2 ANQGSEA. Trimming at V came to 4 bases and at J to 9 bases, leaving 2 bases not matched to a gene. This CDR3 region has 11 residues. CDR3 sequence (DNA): TGCAGCGTTGGCGGGGGGGGGACGCAGTATTTT. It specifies CSVGGGGTQYF.